This TCR beta chain was profiled in a study of cytomegalovirus exposure and HLA in healthy donors. The protocol was immunoSEQ multiplex PCR, while the TCRdb copy is restricted to in-frame clones and leaves out a portion. Of roughly 120,000 clones listed, roughly 86% were seen once; the top ten hold approximately 3.3%. The clonotype was recovered from a young man in good health and CMV-seronegative. The sample taken for sequencing was PBMCs.

As DNA, the CDR3 is TGTGCCAGCAGCTCCCTTATCGTTAACTCCTACGAGCAGTACTTC. Protein sequence: CASSSLIVNSYEQYF. The gene calls are TRBV7-2 and TRBJ2-7; D gene ambiguous. The CDR3 contains 15 residues. Germline V gene lookup returns CDR1 SGHTA and CDR2 FQGNSA. V was cut by 4 bases and J by 0 bases, with 13 bases left in between.